The rows below give T cell receptor beta chains drawn from one sample of a study of T cell changes during pregnancy in multiple sclerosis. The method was immunoSEQ multiplex PCR; TCRdb's version includes in-frame clones alone and lacks a portion of them. The repertoire holds roughly 60,000 clones, with 90% as singletons. The source material was peripheral blood, sampled in the second trimester of pregnancy. The receptors stem from a female donor in good health, enrolled as a control in a pregnancy study. The CDR3 runs from the conserved cysteine through the conserved F or W. D genes are given only for firm matches. Not all rows give a size; the values are once, few, many and, for expanded clones, a class.

j_gene: TRBJ1-2; abundance: -; v_gene: TRBV4-2; d_gene: -; CDR3aa: CASSHVTTGTNYGYTF; CDR3nt: TGTGCCAGCAGCCACGTAACGACCGGGACAAACTATGGCTACACCTTC
j_gene: TRBJ1-4; abundance: -; v_gene: TRBV7-9; d_gene: -; CDR3aa: CASQVDYNEKLFF; CDR3nt: TGTGCCAGCCAGGTTGATTATAATGAAAAACTGTTTTTT
j_gene: TRBJ2-1; abundance: -; v_gene: TRBV4-1; d_gene: -; CDR3aa: CASRPSGDNEQFF; CDR3nt: TGCGCCAGCAGGCCTTCGGGAGACAATGAGCAGTTCTTC
j_gene: TRBJ1-2; abundance: -; v_gene: TRBV19; d_gene: TRBD1; CDR3aa: CASTPDRYGYTF; CDR3nt: TGTGCCAGTACCCCGGACAGGTATGGCTACACCTTC
j_gene: TRBJ2-7; abundance: -; v_gene: TRBV11-2; d_gene: -; CDR3aa: CASSFTPGLRYEQYF; CDR3nt: TGTGCCAGCAGCTTTACCCCGGGACTTCGCTACGAGCAGTACTTC
j_gene: TRBJ2-5; abundance: once; v_gene: TRBV13; d_gene: -; CDR3aa: CASSPSPGSQYF; CDR3nt: TGTGCCAGCAGCCCCAGTCCGGGGTCCCAGTACTTC
j_gene: TRBJ2-7; abundance: once; v_gene: TRBV28; d_gene: -; CDR3aa: CASSATGTGAYEQYF; CDR3nt: TGTGCCAGCAGTGCAACCGGGACTGGGGCCTACGAGCAGTACTTC
j_gene: TRBJ2-1; abundance: -; v_gene: TRBV10-3; d_gene: TRBD2; CDR3aa: CAISGGGTYNEQFF; CDR3nt: TGTGCCATCAGTGGCGGGGGAACCTACAATGAGCAGTTCTTC
j_gene: TRBJ2-7; abundance: once; v_gene: TRBV7-8; d_gene: -; CDR3aa: CASSLEGLYEQYF; CDR3nt: TGTGCCAGCAGCTTAGAGGGACTCTACGAGCAGTACTTC
j_gene: TRBJ1-1; abundance: few; v_gene: TRBV19; d_gene: -; CDR3aa: CASSIRGGRAFF; CDR3nt: TGTGCCAGTAGTATACGGGGGGGCAGAGCTTTCTTT
j_gene: TRBJ1-4; abundance: -; v_gene: TRBV7-2; d_gene: -; CDR3aa: CASSWGVREKLFF; CDR3nt: TGTGCCAGCAGCTGGGGGGTTCGAGAAAAACTGTTTTTT
j_gene: TRBJ1-2; abundance: -; v_gene: TRBV5-5; d_gene: -; CDR3aa: CASSFSHYGYTF; CDR3nt: TGTGCCAGCAGCTTTAGCCACTATGGCTACACCTTC
j_gene: TRBJ2-3; abundance: -; v_gene: TRBV7-2; d_gene: TRBD1; CDR3aa: CATSGGLSTDTQYF; CDR3nt: TGTGCCACCTCAGGGGGCCTTAGCACAGATACGCAGTATTTT
j_gene: TRBJ2-5; abundance: once; v_gene: TRBV21-1; d_gene: -; CDR3aa: CASSKTSRRSVETQYF; CDR3nt: TGTGCCAGCAGCAAAACCAGTCGGAGGAGTGTGGAGACCCAGTACTTC
j_gene: TRBJ1-2; abundance: once; v_gene: TRBV15; d_gene: -; CDR3aa: CATSKGQPANYGYTF; CDR3nt: TGTGCCACCAGCAAAGGACAACCTGCCAACTATGGCTACACCTTC
j_gene: TRBJ1-3; abundance: -; v_gene: TRBV6-1; d_gene: -; CDR3aa: CASSEQGAANTIYF; CDR3nt: TGTGCCAGCAGTGAACAGGGCGCTGCAAACACCATATATTTT
j_gene: TRBJ1-6; abundance: -; v_gene: TRBV10-3; d_gene: -; CDR3aa: CAISESSLGYYNSPLHF; CDR3nt: TGTGCCATCAGTGAGTCGAGTCTTGGTTATTATAATTCACCCCTCCACTTT
j_gene: TRBJ2-1; abundance: -; v_gene: TRBV2; d_gene: -; CDR3aa: CASSGGQYNEQFF; CDR3nt: TGTGCCAGCAGTGGCGGACAGTACAATGAGCAGTTCTTC
j_gene: TRBJ1-1; abundance: -; v_gene: TRBV7-2; d_gene: TRBD1; CDR3aa: CASSVGGALSGAFF; CDR3nt: TGTGCCAGCAGCGTAGGGGGCGCATTGTCTGGAGCTTTCTTT
j_gene: TRBJ1-3; abundance: few; v_gene: TRBV28; d_gene: -; CDR3aa: CASGRGNTIYF; CDR3nt: TGTGCCAGCGGCAGGGGAAACACCATATATTTT
j_gene: TRBJ2-5; abundance: -; v_gene: TRBV6-5; d_gene: TRBD2; CDR3aa: CASSYVPSGSSETQYF; CDR3nt: TGTGCCAGCAGTTACGTTCCTAGCGGGAGCAGTGAGACCCAGTACTTC
j_gene: TRBJ1-2; abundance: -; v_gene: TRBV28; d_gene: -; CDR3aa: CASSLTVNYGYTF; CDR3nt: TGTGCCAGCAGCCTGACAGTAAACTATGGCTACACCTTC
j_gene: TRBJ1-3; abundance: -; v_gene: TRBV6-5; d_gene: -; CDR3aa: CASSLGGSGNTIYF; CDR3nt: TGTGCCAGCAGTCTAGGGGGCTCTGGAAACACCATATATTTT
j_gene: TRBJ1-2; abundance: -; v_gene: TRBV28; d_gene: -; CDR3aa: CASNSGLGTSGYTF; CDR3nt: TGTGCCAGCAATTCGGGGTTAGGGACATCTGGCTACACCTTC
j_gene: TRBJ2-7; abundance: -; v_gene: TRBV7-9; d_gene: -; CDR3aa: CASSTSSYEQYF; CDR3nt: TGTGCCAGCAGCACCAGCTCCTACGAGCAGTACTTC
j_gene: TRBJ2-7; abundance: -; v_gene: TRBV9; d_gene: TRBD2; CDR3aa: CASSVGLGTSLYEQYF; CDR3nt: TGTGCCAGCAGCGTAGGATTGGGGACTAGCCTCTACGAGCAGTACTTC